The entry below gives a single TCR beta chain sequence along with its context. Its target is unknown. The sample belongs to a study of vaccination and CD4 T cells after COVID-19. Study at large: A CEFX pool, an HIV-1 Nef pool, or else no peptide went into the control cultures. Study-level results: Sampling was limited to relatively few convalescent patients, with no early post-infection timepoints studied.

Indicated treatment: approximately 9-day PBMC culture with coronavirus spike peptide pools or control peptides (ViraFEST assay). An Oncomine TCR Beta short-read assay was used to sequence the DNA from cultured CD4+ T cells. Each CDR3 protein gets one entry after TCRdb re-called the PCR reads with MiXCR. The sample holds roughly 16,000 distinct CDR3 sequences; less than 40% are singletons and the top ten take approximately 15%. Trimming stripped 0 bases from V and 3 bases from J, with 12 bases between. Germline lookup yields CDR1 MNHNS and CDR2 SASEGT. This CDR3 region has 15 residues. The source is a human donor with COVID-19. Sequenced material: cultured CD4+ T cells from blood. V gene TRBV6-1 combines with J gene TRBJ2-7, with a weak D call TRBD2 (5 bases). The CDR3 nucleotides are TGTGCCAGCAGTGAAGCGAGAGTCGGGGTCTACGAGCAGTACTTC. Translating it yields CASSEARVGVYEQYF.